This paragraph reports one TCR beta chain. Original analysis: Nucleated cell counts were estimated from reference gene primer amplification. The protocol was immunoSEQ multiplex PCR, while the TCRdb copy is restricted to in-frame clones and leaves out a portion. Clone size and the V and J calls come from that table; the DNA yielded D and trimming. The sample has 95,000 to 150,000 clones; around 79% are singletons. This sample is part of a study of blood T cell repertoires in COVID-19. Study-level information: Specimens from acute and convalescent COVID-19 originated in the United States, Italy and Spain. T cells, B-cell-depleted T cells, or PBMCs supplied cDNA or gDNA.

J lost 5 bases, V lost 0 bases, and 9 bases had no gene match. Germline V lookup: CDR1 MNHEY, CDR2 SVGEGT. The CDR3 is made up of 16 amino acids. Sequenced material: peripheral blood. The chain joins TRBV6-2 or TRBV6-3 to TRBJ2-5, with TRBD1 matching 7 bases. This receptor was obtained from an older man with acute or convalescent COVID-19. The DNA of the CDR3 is TGTGCCAGCAGTTACTCAACTTTTAGGGGGCAGGAGACCCAGTACTTC. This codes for CASSYSTFRGQETQYF.